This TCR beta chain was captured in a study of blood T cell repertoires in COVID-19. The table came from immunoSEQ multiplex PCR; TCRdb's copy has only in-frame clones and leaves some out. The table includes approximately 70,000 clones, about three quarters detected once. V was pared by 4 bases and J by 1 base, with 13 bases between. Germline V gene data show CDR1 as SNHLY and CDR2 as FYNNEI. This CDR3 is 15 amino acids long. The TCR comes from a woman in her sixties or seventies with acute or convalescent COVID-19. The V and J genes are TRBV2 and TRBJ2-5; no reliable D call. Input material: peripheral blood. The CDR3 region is CASSAINVAQETQYF. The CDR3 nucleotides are TGTGCCAGCAGTGCTATCAACGTCGCCCAAGAGACCCAGTACTTC.